The rows below give T cell receptor beta chains drawn from one sample of a study of blood T cell repertoires in COVID-19. Produced via immunoSEQ multiplex PCR; TCRdb's table is partial and in-frame only. The repertoire holds 190,000 or so clones, with less than 90% as singletons. What was sequenced was peripheral blood. The source of these receptors is a woman aged 70-85 years with acute or convalescent COVID-19. CDR3s leave out the opening cysteine and the closing phenylalanine or tryptophan.

V	J	CDR3
TRBV11-2	TRBJ2-7	ASSLDPRQGNEQY
TRBV18	TRBJ2-5	ASSPGQQETQY
TRBV6-5	TRBJ1-1	ASSLGQANTEAF
TRBV5-1	TRBJ1-1	ASSPQGGTPAF
TRBV9	TRBJ2-7	ASSVTSGGIPYEQY
TRBV18	TRBJ2-7	ASSERQGGGYEQY
TRBV3-1/TRBV3-2	TRBJ1-2	ASSQKQGTYGYT
TRBV4-1	TRBJ2-7	ASSLTGGSGYEQY
TRBV5-4	TRBJ1-1	ASTFGHDSNTEAF
TRBV5-4	TRBJ1-2	ASSLGQGQDGYT
TRBV3-1/TRBV3-2	TRBJ2-1	ASRHIGLVSAQF
TRBV12-3/TRBV12-4	TRBJ1-3	ALGGSGNTIY
TRBV6-5	TRBJ2-7	ASKNPTGHEQY
TRBV7-3	TRBJ1-2	ASSLSGGRGRANYGYT
TRBV10-1	TRBJ2-2	ASSDQGAGVVTGELF
TRBV5-4	TRBJ1-1	ASIGQGASNTEAF
TRBV5-8	TRBJ1-2	ASSFRGYGYT
TRBV3-1/TRBV3-2	TRBJ1-3	ASSPTGVGNTIY
TRBV5-5	TRBJ1-5	ASSSEQSVQPQH
TRBV13	TRBJ2-5	ASSYSGSGKTQY
TRBV15	TRBJ2-1	ATSRDDEGLIYNEQF
TRBV24-1	TRBJ2-7	ATAPGEGSYEQY
TRBV9	TRBJ2-2	ASSALGAGELF
TRBV5-1	TRBJ1-3	ASSSQGAGNTIY
TRBV11-1	TRBJ2-3	ASSLMALFFTDTQY
TRBV5-1	TRBJ1-1	ASHGQGGMNTEAF
TRBV6-5	TRBJ1-2	ASTNGQGKGYT
TRBV27	TRBJ1-5	ASSNLRGQPQH
TRBV7-2	TRBJ2-2	ASKQGFANTGELF
TRBV19	TRBJ1-1	ASSILNTEAF
TRBV12-3/TRBV12-4	TRBJ1-1	ASSFTGNSEAF
TRBV7-2	TRBJ1-2	ASSLAPGQTNYGYT
TRBV5-1	TRBJ2-3	ASSPLATSTDTQY
TRBV7-2	TRBJ1-2	ASSLGQAPGYT
TRBV2	TRBJ1-1	ASTLERIRDTEAF
TRBV3-1/TRBV3-2	TRBJ2-5	ASSPPRRKQGGTQY
TRBV28	TRBJ1-2	ASSFKVGGYT
TRBV20-1	TRBJ2-3	SASGGFSGLAGVPTDTQY
TRBV7-9	TRBJ2-2	ASSWAGANAGELF
TRBV27	TRBJ2-7	ASSSDRGRNYEQY
TRBV11-1	TRBJ2-3	ASSTRAGTDTQY
TRBV18	TRBJ1-2	ASSPSQGTGGYT
TRBV5-1	TRBJ2-3	ASSFGQFTDTQY
TRBV10-3	TRBJ2-5	AISESASGGSGETQY
TRBV7-9	TRBJ1-2	ASSLVSVSYGYT
TRBV27	TRBJ2-7	ASSLSRTGGTEQY
TRBV2	TRBJ1-5	ASAMDQPQH
TRBV7-8	TRBJ1-5	ASSLREDRGLPQH
TRBV24-1	TRBJ2-2	ATSDGRTRGAGGELF
TRBV10-1	TRBJ2-2	ASSDRVAGELF
TRBV5-1	TRBJ2-7	ASSLDPGPEQY
TRBV18	TRBJ2-2	ASSPQRTITGELF
TRBV10-2	TRBJ2-3	ASSPWSGGSTDTQY
TRBV7-2	TRBJ2-7	ATSSGLLGEQY